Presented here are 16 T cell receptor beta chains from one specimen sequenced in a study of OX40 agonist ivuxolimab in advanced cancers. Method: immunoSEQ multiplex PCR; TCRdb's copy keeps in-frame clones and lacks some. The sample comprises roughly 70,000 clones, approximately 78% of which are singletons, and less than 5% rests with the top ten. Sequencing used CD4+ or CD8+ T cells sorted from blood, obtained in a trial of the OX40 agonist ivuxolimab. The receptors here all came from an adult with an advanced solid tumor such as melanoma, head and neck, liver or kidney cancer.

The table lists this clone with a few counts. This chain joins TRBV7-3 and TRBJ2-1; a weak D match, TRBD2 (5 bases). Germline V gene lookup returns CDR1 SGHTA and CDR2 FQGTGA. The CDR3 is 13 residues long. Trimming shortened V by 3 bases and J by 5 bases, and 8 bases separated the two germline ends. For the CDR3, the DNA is TGTGCCAGCAGCTTTGGAGGAAACAATGAGCAGTTCTTC. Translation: CASSFGGNNEQFF.

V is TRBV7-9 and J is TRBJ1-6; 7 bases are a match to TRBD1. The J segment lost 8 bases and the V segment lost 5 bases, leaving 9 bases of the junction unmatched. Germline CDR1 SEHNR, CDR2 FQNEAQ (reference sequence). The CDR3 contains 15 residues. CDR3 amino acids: CASSLNTGVDSPLHF. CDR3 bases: TGTGCCAGCAGCCTAAACACAGGGGTGGATTCACCCCTCCACTTT. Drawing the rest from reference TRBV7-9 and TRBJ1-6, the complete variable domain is DTGVSQNPRHKITKRGQNVTFRCDPISEHNRLYWYRQTLGQGPEFLTYFQNEAQLEKSRLLSDRFSAERPKGSFSTLEIQRTEQGDSAMYLCASSLNTGVDSPLHFGNGTRLTVT.

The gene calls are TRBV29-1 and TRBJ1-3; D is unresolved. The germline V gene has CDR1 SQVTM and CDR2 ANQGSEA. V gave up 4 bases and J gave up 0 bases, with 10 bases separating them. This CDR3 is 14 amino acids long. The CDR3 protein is CSVAFLYSGNTIYF. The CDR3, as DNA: TGCAGCGTTGCATTCCTTTACTCTGGAAACACCATATATTTT.

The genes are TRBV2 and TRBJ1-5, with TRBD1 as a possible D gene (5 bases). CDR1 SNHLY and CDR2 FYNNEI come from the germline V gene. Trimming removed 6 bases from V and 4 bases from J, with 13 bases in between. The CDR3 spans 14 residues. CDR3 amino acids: CASRENQGNQPQHF. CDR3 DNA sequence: TGTGCCAGCAGGGAAAACCAGGGTAATCAGCCCCAGCATTTT.

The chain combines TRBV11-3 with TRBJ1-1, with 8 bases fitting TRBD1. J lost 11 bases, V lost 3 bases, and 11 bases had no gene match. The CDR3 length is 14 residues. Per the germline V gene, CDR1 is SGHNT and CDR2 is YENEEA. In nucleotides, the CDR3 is TGTGCCAGCAGCTTGGGCCCGGACAGGGTTGGGGCTTTCTTT. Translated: CASSLGPDRVGAFF.

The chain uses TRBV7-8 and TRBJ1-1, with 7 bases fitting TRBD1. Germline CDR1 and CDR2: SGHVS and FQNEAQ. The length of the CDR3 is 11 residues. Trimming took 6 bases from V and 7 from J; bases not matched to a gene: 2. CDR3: CASRRQGEAFF. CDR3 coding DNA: TGTGCCAGCAGGAGACAGGGTGAAGCTTTCTTT.

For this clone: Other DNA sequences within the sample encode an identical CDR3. This chain's CDR3 is CASSLTGSYEQYF. DNA of the CDR3: TGTGCCAGCAGTTTGACGGGATCCTACGAGCAGTACTTC. The chain is built from TRBV27 and TRBJ2-7; TRBD2 might be the D (5 bases). V was shortened by 3 bases and J by 1 base, with 7 bases between the two germline ends. CDR1 and CDR2 (germline): MNHEY, SMNVEV (reference sequence). CDR3 length: 13 amino acids.

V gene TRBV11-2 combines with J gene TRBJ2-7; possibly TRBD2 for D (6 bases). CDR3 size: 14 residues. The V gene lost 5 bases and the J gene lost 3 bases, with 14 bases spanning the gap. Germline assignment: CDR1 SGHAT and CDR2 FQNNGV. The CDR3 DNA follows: TGTGCCAGCAGCCCGACTAGTAAAGTCTACGAGCAGTACTTC. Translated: CASSPTSKVYEQYF. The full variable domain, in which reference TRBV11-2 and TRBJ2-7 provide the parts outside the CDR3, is EAGVAQSPRYKIIEKRQSVAFWCNPISGHATLYWYQQILGQGPKLLIQFQNNGVVDDSQLPKDRFSAERLKGVDSTLKIQPAKLEDSAVYLCASSPTSKVYEQYFGPGTRLTVT.

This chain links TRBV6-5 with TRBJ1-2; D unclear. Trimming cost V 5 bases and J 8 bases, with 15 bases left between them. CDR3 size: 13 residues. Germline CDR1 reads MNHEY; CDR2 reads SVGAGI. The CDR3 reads CASSDLGVGGYTF. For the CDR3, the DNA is TGTGCCAGCAGTGACCTGGGAGTTGGCGGCTACACCTTC.

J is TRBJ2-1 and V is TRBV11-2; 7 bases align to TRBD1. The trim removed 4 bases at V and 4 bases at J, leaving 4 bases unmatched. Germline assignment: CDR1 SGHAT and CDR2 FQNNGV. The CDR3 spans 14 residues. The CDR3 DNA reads TGTGCCAGCAGCTCGCGGACAGGTTACAATGAGCAGTTCTTC. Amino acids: CASSSRTGYNEQFF.

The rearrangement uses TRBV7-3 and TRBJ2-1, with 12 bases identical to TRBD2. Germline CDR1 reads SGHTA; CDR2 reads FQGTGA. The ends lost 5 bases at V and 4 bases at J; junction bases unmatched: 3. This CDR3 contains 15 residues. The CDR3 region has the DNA TGTGCCAGCAGCACCGGGACTAGCGGGTACAATGAGCAGTTCTTC. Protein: CASSTGTSGYNEQFF.

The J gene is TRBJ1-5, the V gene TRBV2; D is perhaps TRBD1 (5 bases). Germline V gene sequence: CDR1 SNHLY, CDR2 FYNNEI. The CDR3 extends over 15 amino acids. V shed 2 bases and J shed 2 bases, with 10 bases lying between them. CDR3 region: CASSESSRGNQPQHF. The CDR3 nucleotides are TGTGCCAGCAGTGAATCATCCAGGGGCAATCAGCCCCAGCATTTT.

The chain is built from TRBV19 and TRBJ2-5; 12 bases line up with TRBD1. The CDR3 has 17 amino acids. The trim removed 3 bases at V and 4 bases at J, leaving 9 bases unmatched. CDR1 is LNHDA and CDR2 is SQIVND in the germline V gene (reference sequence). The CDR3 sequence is CASSIPGTGGRGETQYF. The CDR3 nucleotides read TGTGCCAGTAGTATCCCCGGGACAGGGGGCCGAGGAGAGACCCAGTACTTC.

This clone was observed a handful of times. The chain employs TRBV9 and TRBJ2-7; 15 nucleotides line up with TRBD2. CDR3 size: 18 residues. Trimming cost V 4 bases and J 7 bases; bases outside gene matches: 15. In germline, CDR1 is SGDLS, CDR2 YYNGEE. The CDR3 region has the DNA TGTGCCAGCAGCCCTGGGACTAGCGGGAGGACCGGGATGGGGGAGCAGTACTTC. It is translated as CASSPGTSGRTGMGEQYF.

The CDR3 loop reads CASSYDGPNQPQHF. The DNA for the CDR3 is TGTGCCAGCAGTTACGATGGGCCCAATCAGCCCCAGCATTTT. The chain recombines TRBV5-8 with TRBJ1-5; unclear D gene. The germline V and J ends were trimmed by 5 bases and 3 bases, with 12 bases remaining between them. From germline, CDR1 is SGHTS and CDR2 YDEGEE. The CDR3 sequence is 14 residues long.

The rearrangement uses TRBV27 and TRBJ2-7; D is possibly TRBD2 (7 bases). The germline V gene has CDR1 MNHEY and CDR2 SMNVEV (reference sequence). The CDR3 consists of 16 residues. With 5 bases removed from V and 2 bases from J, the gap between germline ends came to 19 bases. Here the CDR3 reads CASSPIYREGTYEQYF. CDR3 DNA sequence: TGTGCCAGCAGTCCGATTTACAGGGAGGGGACCTACGAGCAGTACTTC.